This entry concerns a single T cell receptor beta chain. Data came from immunoSEQ multiplex PCR; TCRdb stores just in-frame clones and leaves some out. The profile shows roughly 120,000 clones, about 86% of them singletons. The entry originates in a study of control samples from healthy donors and cancer patients. V gave up 4 bases and J gave up 8 bases, with 17 bases separating them. This CDR3 comprises 14 residues. Germline values: CDR1 GTSNPN, CDR2 SVGIG (reference sequence). This sequence was found in a man aged 25-45 years in good health. Sequencing input: blood. The V gene is TRBV30, the J gene TRBJ1-4; perhaps TRBD1 as D (5 bases). In DNA, the CDR3 is TGTGCCTGGATGGGTTCGGGGGGAGAGGAAAAACTGTTTTTT. Translated, it gives CAWMGSGGEEKLFF. The full variable domain, its missing parts supplied by reference TRBV30 and TRBJ1-4, is SQTIHQWPATLVQPVGSPLSLECTVEGTSNPNLYWYRQAAGRGLQLLFYSVGIGQISSEVPQNLSASRPQDRQFILSSKKLLLSDSGFYLCAWMGSGGEEKLFFGSGTQLSVL.